One sample yielded the 9 T cell receptor beta chains listed below, sequenced in a study of control samples from healthy donors and cancer patients. Profiling relied on immunoSEQ multiplex PCR, and the TCRdb table lists in-frame clones only, not all of them. The sample includes roughly 20,000 clones, less than 90% of them seen just once. Specimen: PBMCs. The origin of the receptors is a man aged 60-69 years with colorectal cancer.

The rearrangement joins TRBV5-4 to TRBJ2-1; 8 bases match TRBD2. V was pared by 4 bases and J by 0 bases, with 3 bases of the junction left unmatched. Germline V lookup: CDR1 SGHNT, CDR2 YYREEE (reference sequence). CDR3 length: 15 residues. In DNA, the CDR3 is TGTGCCAGCAGCCCGGGGACTAGCTCCTACAATGAGCAGTTCTTC. It codes for CASSPGTSSYNEQFF.

The chain has TRBV2 and TRBJ2-7; D is uncertain. The CDR3 totals 12 residues. Trimming left V 2 bases short and J 4 bases short, with 6 bases between. From germline, CDR1 is SNHLY and CDR2 FYNNEI. Here the CDR3 reads CASSETLYEQYV. CDR3 sequence (DNA): TGTGCCAGCAGTGAAACTTTGTACGAGCAGTACGTC.

The chain uses TRBV2 and TRBJ2-1; 9 bases line up with TRBD1. V was clipped by 11 bases and J by 7 bases; unmatched bases: 15. The germline gives CDR1 SNHLY, CDR2 FYNNEI. The CDR3 is 15 residues long. The CDR3 here is CAGSSIGTGMNEQFF. CDR3 coding DNA: TGTGCCGGATCGAGTATCGGGACAGGGATGAATGAGCAGTTCTTC.

The chain uses TRBV30 and TRBJ2-2, with D unclear. The CDR3 has 13 residues. The V end was cut by 0 bases, the J end by 3 bases, with 5 bases between. Germline V CDR1 and CDR2: GTSNPN, SVGIG (reference sequence). The CDR3 spells CAWSVGDTGELFF. CDR3 DNA sequence: TGTGCCTGGAGTGTTGGGGACACCGGGGAGCTGTTTTTT.

V is TRBV6-5 and J is TRBJ2-3; 7 bases are a match to TRBD1. Germline-derived CDR1 and CDR2 are MNHEY and SVGAGI. V lost 10 bases, J lost 2 bases, and 3 bases stayed unmatched. The CDR3 sequence is 12 residues long. CDR3 in amino acids: CATTGNTDTQYF. The CDR3 nucleotides read TGTGCCACGACAGGGAACACAGATACGCAGTATTTT.

The rearrangement uses TRBV5-6 and TRBJ1-6; the match to TRBD1 covers 9 bases. V gave up 1 base and J gave up 10 bases; unmatched junction bases: 9. CDR3 length equals 16 residues. Germline V gene lookup returns CDR1 SGHDT and CDR2 YYEEEE. CDR3 nucleotides: TGTGCCAGCAGCTTGTCGTCCGGGACAGGGATATCACCCCTCCACTTT. Amino acids: CASSLSSGTGISPLHF. Complete variable domain (other parts from reference TRBV5-6 and TRBJ1-6): DAGVTQSPTHLIKTRGQQVTLRCSPKSGHDTVSWYQQALGQGPQFIFQYYEEEERQRGNFPDRFSGHQFPNYSSELNVNALLLGDSALYLCASSLSSGTGISPLHFGNGTRLTVT.

The chain employs TRBV5-1 and TRBJ2-2; D not certain. This CDR3 has 13 residues. Germline V gene lookup returns CDR1 SGHRS and CDR2 YFSETQ. Trimming removed 4 bases at V and 6 bases at J, with 10 bases between. The CDR3 DNA is TGCGCCAGCAGCAGAGGATCAGCCGGGGAGCTGTTTTTT. Amino acids: CASSRGSAGELFF.

The CDR3 nucleotides read TGCGCCAGCAGCCTAGGGACGGGGACCCAGTACTTC. It codes for CASSLGTGTQYF. This chain links TRBV5-1 with TRBJ2-5; D is possibly TRBD1 or TRBD2 (5 bases each). The V gene lost 4 bases and the J gene lost 7 bases, with 11 bases spanning the gap. Germline values: CDR1 SGHRS, CDR2 YFSETQ. The CDR3 sequence is 12 residues long.

V gene TRBV14 combines with J gene TRBJ2-3; 8 bases match TRBD1. CDR3 length equals 13 residues. The trim removed 10 bases at V and 4 bases at J, leaving 7 bases unmatched. Germline V gene sequence: CDR1 SGHDN, CDR2 FVKESK. For the CDR3, the DNA is TGTGCCACCAATGACAGGGGCGCAGATACGCAGTATTTT. This translates into CATNDRGADTQYF.